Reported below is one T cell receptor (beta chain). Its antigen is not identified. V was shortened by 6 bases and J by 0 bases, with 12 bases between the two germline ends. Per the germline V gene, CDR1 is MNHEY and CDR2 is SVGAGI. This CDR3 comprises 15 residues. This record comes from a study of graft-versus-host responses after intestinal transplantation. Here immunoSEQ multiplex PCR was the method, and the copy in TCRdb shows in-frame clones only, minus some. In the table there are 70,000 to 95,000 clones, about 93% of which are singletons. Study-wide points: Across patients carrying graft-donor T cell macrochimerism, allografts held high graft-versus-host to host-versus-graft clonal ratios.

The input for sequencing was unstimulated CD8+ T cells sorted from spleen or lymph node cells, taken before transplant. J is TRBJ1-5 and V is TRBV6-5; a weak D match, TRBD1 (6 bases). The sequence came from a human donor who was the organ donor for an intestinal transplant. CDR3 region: CASSPQGNSNQPQHF. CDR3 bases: TGTGCCAGCAGCCCACAGGGTAATAGCAATCAGCCCCAGCATTTT.